The 9 T cell receptor beta chains given below trace back to one sample, sequenced in a study of long-term antiretroviral therapy in people with HIV. The run of the v3.0 immunoSEQ assay was at survey level. Libraries were prepared by immunoSEQ multiplex PCR; TCRdb keeps only in-frame clonotypes and omits some of them. The data show 30,000 to 45,000 clones, with 75% to 85% seen just once and under 7% held by the top ten. Sequenced here: unsorted PBMCs, sampled 3.4 years after starting antiretroviral therapy. These TCRs come from a man under 40 with HIV.

The chain uses TRBV5-1 and TRBJ2-1; TRBD2 matches 9 bases. The V gene's germline CDR1 is SGHRS and CDR2 YFSETQ. The CDR3 consists of 14 residues. V lost 4 bases to trimming and J lost 8 bases; unmatched junction nucleotides: 7. CDR3 sequence reads: CASSVGLAVDEQFF. CDR3 in DNA: TGCGCCAGCAGCGTGGGACTAGCAGTAGATGAGCAGTTCTTC.

The chain couples TRBV6-4 to TRBJ1-4; unclear D gene. This CDR3 region has 14 residues. V lost 6 bases and J 6 bases, leaving 14 bases between the germline ends. Germline V lookup: CDR1 MRHNA, CDR2 SNTAGT. The CDR3 loop is CASSLTIGDEKLFF. The CDR3 DNA reads as TGTGCCAGCAGCCTTACTATCGGCGATGAAAAACTGTTTTTT.

In this sample, this clone turned up once. The chain couples TRBV28 to TRBJ2-7; no reliable D call. Germline CDR1 reads MDHEN; CDR2 reads SYDVKM. V lost 2 bases and J lost 1, with 12 bases in between. The CDR3 has 15 residues. CDR3 sequence reads: CASSLRSPESYEQYF. Written as DNA, the CDR3 is TGTGCCAGCAGTTTACGCTCTCCTGAGTCCTACGAGCAGTACTTC.

The V gene is TRBV5-1, the J gene TRBJ1-1; D gene ambiguous. CDR1 and CDR2 from the germline V gene are SGHRS and YFSETQ. The CDR3 runs 14 residues. The ends were cut back, 2 bases at V and 3 bases at J, with 11 bases in the middle. CDR3 protein: CASSFAQADTEAFF. CDR3 nucleotide sequence: TGCGCCAGCAGCTTCGCCCAAGCAGACACTGAAGCTTTCTTT.

The chain is built from TRBV28 and TRBJ1-2; D ambiguous. Germline V gene sequence: CDR1 MDHEN, CDR2 SYDVKM. The germline V and J ends were trimmed by 4 bases and 6 bases, with 12 bases remaining between them. There are 13 residues in the CDR3. CDR3 sequence: CASSSPFRHGYTF. The DNA for the CDR3 is TGTGCCAGCAGTTCTCCTTTCAGGCATGGCTACACCTTC.

The chain uses TRBV6-4 and TRBJ2-3; D gene unclear. Per germline, CDR1 MRHNA and CDR2 SNTAGT. This CDR3 has 13 residues. Trimming left V 2 bases short and J 0 bases short, with 3 bases between. Here the CDR3 reads CASSDGSTDTQYF. The CDR3 DNA sequence: TGTGCCAGCAGTGACGGGAGCACAGATACGCAGTATTTT.

The rearrangement joins TRBV2 to TRBJ2-5; TRBD1 is a possible D gene (5 bases). Trimming pared 10 bases from V and 2 bases from J, leaving 11 bases between. Germline values: CDR1 SNHLY, CDR2 FYNNEI. This CDR3 comprises 12 residues. CDR3 DNA sequence: TGTGCCACAGGGCAGCTACAAGAGACCCAGTACTTC. It yields the protein CATGQLQETQYF.

The chain is built from TRBV27 and TRBJ2-1; D gene ambiguous. CDR3 length: 12 residues. Germline-derived CDR1 and CDR2 are MNHEY and SMNVEV (reference sequence). V was shortened by 10 bases and J by 8 bases, with 15 bases between the two germline ends. Written as DNA, the CDR3 is TGTGCCACCATACTTCCCCCGGATGAGCAGTTCTTC. Protein: CATILPPDEQFF.

V gene TRBV29-1 combines with J gene TRBJ2-1; D might be TRBD2 (5 bases). The CDR3 sequence is 12 residues long. V lost 8 bases and J 6 bases, leaving 14 bases between the germline ends. Germline CDR1 reads SQVTM; CDR2 reads ANQGSEA. This CDR3 reads CSLRTASNEQFF. The CDR3 DNA reads as TGCAGCTTACGGACTGCCTCCAATGAGCAGTTCTTC.